These 28 T cell receptor beta chains originate from one sample sequenced in a study of blood T cell repertoires in COVID-19. Generated by immunoSEQ multiplex PCR, the TCRdb table keeps only in-frame clones and is missing some. Among around 52,000 clones listed, approximately 89% were seen once. The material sequenced was peripheral blood. The receptors shown here come from a woman older than 75 with acute or convalescent COVID-19.

The V and J genes are TRBV5-1 and TRBJ1-4; no definite D call. Germline-derived CDR1 and CDR2 are SGHRS and YFSETQ. The CDR3 sequence is 14 residues long. Trimming shortened V by 4 bases and J by 4 bases, and 11 bases separated the two germline ends. The CDR3 loop reads CASSPERVNEKLFF. The CDR3 DNA follows: TGCGCCAGCAGCCCGGAGAGGGTTAATGAAAAACTGTTTTTT.

This clone was seen a single time. The rearrangement uses TRBV3-1 (or the pseudogene TRBV3-2) and TRBJ2-1, with a weak D call TRBD1 (6 bases). The CDR3 contains 13 residues. V was trimmed by 2 bases and J by 15 bases, leaving 17 bases between them. The germline gives CDR1 LGHDT, CDR2 YNNKEL (reference sequence). CDR3 coding DNA: TGTGCCAGCAGCCAAATAAAGGACAGTGTTTGGTTCTTC. Amino acids: CASSQIKDSVWFF.

The CDR3 DNA reads TGTGCCAGCAGCCAGTCCCCACTAGCTGGAAGCGAAGAGACCCAGTACTTC. This translates into CASSQSPLAGSEETQYF. This chain connects TRBV3-1 (or the pseudogene TRBV3-2) to TRBJ2-5, with D possibly being TRBD2 (6 bases). Germline CDR1 reads LGHDT; CDR2 reads YNNKEL (reference sequence). This CDR3 is 17 amino acids long. Trimming removed 3 bases at V and 3 bases at J, with 20 bases between.

V and J are TRBV5-1 and TRBJ2-7, with 7 bases that match TRBD1. Germline CDR1 SGHRS, CDR2 YFSETQ. CDR3 size: 12 residues. V dropped 4 bases and J dropped 6; count of bases not matched to a gene: 4. The CDR3 loop reads CASSHYRGEQYF. In DNA form, the CDR3 reads TGCGCCAGCAGCCACTACAGGGGCGAGCAGTACTTC.

V usage is TRBV11-3 and J usage is TRBJ2-3, with a tentative D call TRBD2 (5 bases). With 8 bases removed from V and 2 bases from J, the gap between germline ends came to 11 bases. Germline V gene sequence: CDR1 SGHNT, CDR2 YENEEA. The length of the CDR3 is 13 residues. The chain's CDR3 is CASSREDTDTQYF. The DNA of the CDR3 is TGTGCCAGCTCCCGGGAAGACACAGATACGCAGTATTTT.

J is TRBJ1-2 and V is TRBV27; D gene unclear. CDR1 is MNHEY and CDR2 is SMNVEV in the germline V gene (reference sequence). Trimming removed 5 bases at V and 0 bases at J, with 16 bases between. The CDR3 covers 16 residues. CDR3 nucleotide sequence: TGTGCCAGCAGTCCACCCCCCTTGAGTTCTAACTATGGCTACACCTTC. Protein: CASSPPPLSSNYGYTF.

CDR3 amino acids: CASSADRGYEQYV. The CDR3 nucleotides are TGCGCCAGCAGCGCCGACAGGGGCTACGAGCAGTACGTC. The chain combines TRBV5-1 with TRBJ2-7; 8 nucleotides align to TRBD1. This CDR3 contains 13 residues. The germline V gene has CDR1 SGHRS and CDR2 YFSETQ. V shed 4 bases and J 3 bases; nucleotides not matched to a gene: 3.

The genes are TRBV18 and TRBJ2-3; TRBD1 agrees at 7 bases. Germline V lookup: CDR1 KGHSH, CDR2 LQKENI. Germline trimming cut 3 bases from V and 2 bases from J; bases unmatched to any gene: 2. This CDR3 is 14 amino acids long. CDR3 amino acids: CASSPGTDTDTQYF. DNA for the CDR3: TGTGCCAGCTCACCGGGGACAGACACAGATACGCAGTATTTT.

The chain carries TRBV6-1 and TRBJ2-7; TRBD2 might be the D (5 bases). The V end lost 2 bases, the J end lost 4 bases, and 18 bases lay between the germline ends. Germline V gene sequence: CDR1 MNHNS, CDR2 SASEGT. The CDR3 covers 16 residues. Written as DNA, the CDR3 is TGTGCCAGCAGTGAAAATGTGATAGCGCCCCATTACGAGCAGTACGTC. It yields the protein CASSENVIAPHYEQYV.

This chain uses TRBV4-1 with TRBJ1-3; D is unresolved. CDR1 is MGHRA and CDR2 is YSYEKL in the germline V gene. V was cut by 4 bases and J by 0 bases, with 13 bases left in between. The CDR3 sequence is 16 residues long. Here the CDR3 reads CASSPERGNSGNTIYF. CDR3 sequence (DNA): TGCGCCAGCAGCCCGGAAAGAGGTAACTCTGGAAACACCATATATTTT.

J is TRBJ2-2 and V is TRBV6-1, with 11 positions matching TRBD2. The germline V gene has CDR1 MNHNS and CDR2 SASEGT. The CDR3 is 15 residues long. Germline trimming cut 3 bases from V and 5 bases from J; bases unmatched to any gene: 2. The CDR3 sequence is CASSELAGGTGELFF. The CDR3 DNA reads TGTGCCAGCAGTGAGTTAGCGGGGGGGACCGGGGAGCTGTTTTTT.

A single count supports this clone. The rearrangement joins TRBV6-2 or TRBV6-3 to TRBJ1-5; 9 bases agree with TRBD1. The junction had 15 bases not matched to a gene; V was cut back by 3 bases and J by 6 bases. In germline, CDR1 is MNHEY, CDR2 SVGEGT. The CDR3 is 18 residues long. The DNA for the CDR3 is TGTGCCAGCAGTTATAGCCGGGAGGGACAGGGATCGCGTCAGCCCCAGCATTTT. It is translated as CASSYSREGQGSRQPQHF.

This chain links TRBV6-6 with TRBJ1-2, with D maybe TRBD1 (6 bases). The CDR3 is 13 amino acids. Germline assignment: CDR1 MNHNY and CDR2 SVGAGI (reference sequence). V was pared by 10 bases and J by 2 bases, with 14 bases between. CDR3 residues: CATQDRKNYGYTF. The DNA for the CDR3 is TGTGCCACTCAAGACAGGAAGAACTATGGCTACACCTTC.

The genes are TRBV19 and TRBJ1-2; D remains ambiguous. CDR3 length equals 12 residues. Germline-derived CDR1 and CDR2 are LNHDA and SQIVND (reference sequence). Trimming removed 6 bases from V and 6 bases from J, with 11 bases in between. Here the CDR3 DNA reads TGTGCCAGTAGCCGCGCCGGGGATGGCTACACCTTC. It translates to CASSRAGDGYTF.

The rearrangement joins TRBV5-1 to TRBJ2-3; 7 bases map to TRBD2. The germline CDR1 and CDR2 sequences are SGHRS and YFSETQ. V shed 5 bases and J 3 bases; nucleotides not matched to a gene: 9. The CDR3 is made up of 15 amino acids. CDR3 region: CASSRQRGETDTQYF. DNA of the CDR3: TGCGCCAGCAGTCGGCAGCGGGGAGAAACAGATACGCAGTATTTT.

V is TRBV5-1 and J is TRBJ1-1, with TRBD1 identical over 9 bases. CDR3 size: 17 residues. After removal of 4 bases from V and 0 bases from J, the junction contained 10 bases not matched to a gene. Germline V gene data show CDR1 as SGHRS and CDR2 as YFSETQ. In DNA form, the CDR3 reads TGCGCCAGCAGCGCTCCGGGACAGGGTCTCATGAACACTGAAGCTTTCTTT. Protein: CASSAPGQGLMNTEAFF.

The chain joins TRBV21-1 to TRBJ2-7; the DNA was not used to check the table's D call, TRBD1. TRBV21-1 is a pseudogene segment. The CDR3 spans 18 residues. This CDR3 is CASSKEWTVSSESYEQYV. The CDR3 DNA is TGTGCCAGCAGCAAAGAATGGACAGTCTCTAGTGAGTCCTACGAGCAGTACGTC.

The count of this clone is one. The chain is built from TRBV5-4 and TRBJ2-1; 8 bases line up with TRBD2. V was pared by 4 bases and J by 5 bases, with 8 bases of the junction left unmatched. The CDR3 runs 15 residues. Germline values: CDR1 SGHNT, CDR2 YYREEE (reference sequence). CDR3 DNA: TGTGCCAGCAGCCCCAGCGGGGGCCGTCACAATGAGCAGTTCTTC. It translates to CASSPSGGRHNEQFF.

In this sample, this clone turned up a few times. The chain carries TRBV10-3 and TRBJ2-1, with 9 bases aligning to TRBD2. The germline V gene encodes CDR1 ENHRY and CDR2 SYGVKD. There are 15 residues in the CDR3. V was pared by 3 bases and J by 7 bases, with 7 bases of the junction left unmatched. Written as DNA, the CDR3 is TGTGCCATCAGTGATAGCGGGGGCTACGGGAATGAGCAGTTCTTC. Residues: CAISDSGGYGNEQFF.

This clone has only a few counts. The CDR3 spells CASSPGQGTTGELFF. The CDR3 region has the DNA TGCGCCAGCAGTCCAGGACAGGGGACCACCGGGGAGCTGTTTTTT. This rearrangement joins TRBV4-1 to TRBJ2-2; TRBD1 agrees at 9 bases. CDR1 and CDR2 (germline): MGHRA, YSYEKL. This CDR3 comprises 15 residues. V lost 6 bases and J lost 4; bases outside the gene matches: 6.

This chain links TRBV7-8 with TRBJ2-3; 8 bases are shared with TRBD2. After removal of 5 bases from V and 0 bases from J, the junction contained 19 bases not matched to a gene. CDR3 length: 20 residues. Germline V gene sequence: CDR1 SGHVS, CDR2 FQNEAQ. The CDR3 DNA is TGTGCCAGCAGCCGAGAGGTTGCGGGGGGTCTCCTCGCTAGCACAGATACGCAGTATTTT. Protein product: CASSREVAGGLLASTDTQYF. Based on the CDR3 plus reference TRBV7-8 and TRBJ2-3, the full variable domain is GAGVSQSPRYKVAKRGQDVALRCDPISGHVSLFWYQQALGQGPEFLTYFQNEAQLDKSGLPSDRFFAERPEGSVSTLKIQRTQQEDSAVYLCASSREVAGGLLASTDTQYFGPGTRLTVL.

This clone turned up a few times. The chain joins TRBV10-3 to TRBJ2-3; D remains unclear. The V end lost 1 base, the J end lost 4 bases, and 6 bases lay between the germline ends. This CDR3 comprises 13 residues. CDR1 ENHRY and CDR2 SYGVKD come from the germline V gene. CDR3 DNA: TGTGCCATCAGTGAGTTTCGGGCAGATACGCAGTATTTT. Residues: CAISEFRADTQYF.

The CDR3 bases are TGTGCCAGCAGTGAGGAGGGGCTGTCTTATAACTATGGCTACACCTTC. This encodes CASSEEGLSYNYGYTF. The V call is TRBV2, the J call TRBJ1-2, with D possibly matching TRBD1 (5 bases). CDR1 and CDR2 (germline): SNHLY, FYNNEI. The CDR3 is made up of 16 amino acids. Trimming pared 3 bases from V and 1 base from J, leaving 15 bases between.

This chain joins TRBV13 and TRBJ2-5; D is perhaps TRBD1 (5 bases). The germline CDR1 and CDR2 sequences are PRHDT and FYEKMQ (reference sequence). The CDR3 contains 14 residues. V gave up 0 bases and J gave up 1 base, with 6 bases separating them. CDR3 protein: CASSLGQVQETQYF. CDR3 bases: TGTGCCAGCAGCTTAGGACAGGTCCAAGAGACCCAGTACTTC.

The chain carries TRBV7-7 and TRBJ2-1; D gene unclear. The V gene lost 1 base and the J gene lost 4 bases, with 5 bases spanning the gap. The germline CDR1 and CDR2 sequences are SSHAT and FNYEAQ (reference sequence). This CDR3 contains 13 residues. CDR3 region: CASSLGSYNEQFF. In DNA, the CDR3 is TGTGCCAGCAGCTTAGGCAGTTACAATGAGCAGTTCTTC.

The rearrangement joins TRBV3-1 (or the pseudogene TRBV3-2) to TRBJ2-1, with 12 bases matching TRBD2. This CDR3 region has 14 residues. Germline V gene lookup returns CDR1 LGHDT and CDR2 YNNKEL (reference sequence). Trimming took 7 bases from V and 10 from J; bases not matched to a gene: 8. DNA of the CDR3: TGTGCCAGCACCACTAGCGGGGGGACCGAAGAGCAGTTCTTC. Protein sequence: CASTTSGGTEEQFF.

This clone was recorded only once. The CDR3 sequence: CASSTPSGGPNEQFF. Here the CDR3 DNA reads TGTGCCAGCAGTACCCCTAGCGGGGGGCCCAATGAGCAGTTCTTC. The genes are TRBV6-6 and TRBJ2-1, with 11 bases that match TRBD2. Germline CDR1 and CDR2: MNHNY and SVGAGI (reference sequence). V dropped 5 bases and J dropped 6; count of bases not matched to a gene: 6. This CDR3 has 15 residues.

The rearrangement joins TRBV2 to TRBJ2-7; D is undetermined. The length of the CDR3 is 14 residues. Germline lookup yields CDR1 SNHLY and CDR2 FYNNEI. The V gene lost 1 base and the J gene lost 0 bases, with 7 bases spanning the gap. This CDR3 is CASSEGAYSYEQYF. The CDR3 nucleotides read TGTGCCAGCAGTGAAGGGGCATACTCCTACGAGCAGTACTTC.